A selection of T cell receptor beta chains follows, all from one sample in a study of control samples from healthy donors and cancer patients. Profiling relied on immunoSEQ multiplex PCR, and the TCRdb table lists in-frame clones only, not all of them. The table lists 250,000 to 300,000 clones, 82% of them singletons. Material for sequencing was PBMCs. The receptors shown here come from a woman aged 55-69 years with lung cancer. CDR3s include the opening cysteine and the closing phenylalanine or tryptophan. Each record gives: D gene, V gene, J gene, clone size, CDR3 DNA, CDR3 protein. A D gene is named only where the DNA matches it firmly. Size tells how often a clone was seen (once, few, many) or the class of an expanded clone, and some rows leave it out.

.	TRBV19	TRBJ1-2	few	TGTGCCAGTAGTATGGATAGCTATGGCTACACCTTC	CASSMDSYGYTF
.	TRBV25-1	TRBJ1-2	few	TGTGCCAGCAGTGATTTGGGGTGGGGGGAAGATCCTAACTATGGCTACACCTTC	CASSDLGWGEDPNYGYTF
TRBD2	TRBV10-3	TRBJ2-1	.	TGTGCCATCAGTGCCGGGACTAGCGGGGGAAATGAGCAGTTCTTC	CAISAGTSGGNEQFF
.	TRBV19	TRBJ1-1	.	TGTGCCAGTAGTATAGATCCCGCTGAAGCTTTCTTT	CASSIDPAEAFF
.	TRBV10-3	TRBJ2-7	.	TGTGCCATCAGTGAGGTCTCATTTGGCGAGCAGTACTTC	CAISEVSFGEQYF
TRBD2	TRBV2	TRBJ2-5	once	TGTGCCAGCAGGGAAGGACTAGCGGGGGGGCAAGAGACCCAGTACTTC	CASREGLAGGQETQYF
.	TRBV6-1	TRBJ1-1	.	TGTGCCAGCAGTGAAAACCTAGGGAACACTGAAGCTTTCTTT	CASSENLGNTEAFF
.	TRBV5-8	TRBJ1-5	few	TGTGCCAGCAGCTTGCCTAATCAGCCCCAGCATTTT	CASSLPNQPQHF
.	TRBV27	TRBJ1-1	.	TGTGCCAGCAGTTTACTAAGGGGACCCGCTGAAGCTTTCTTT	CASSLLRGPAEAFF
.	TRBV3-1/TRBV3-2	TRBJ1-1	.	TGTGCCAGCAGCCAAGAAGGAACAGGGAGGACTACGGCTTTCTTT	CASSQEGTGRTTAFF
.	TRBV9	TRBJ2-2	.	TGTGCCAGCAGCGTAGGGCCAAACACCGGGGAGCTGTTTTTT	CASSVGPNTGELFF
.	TRBV18	TRBJ2-1	once	TGTGCCAGTACTACTACGGACGGCTACAATGAGCAGTTCTTC	CASTTTDGYNEQFF
TRBD1	TRBV5-8	TRBJ2-2	.	TGTGCCAGCAGCTTAGAGACCGGGACAGGGTACACCGGGGAGCTGTTTTTT	CASSLETGTGYTGELFF
TRBD1	TRBV7-2	TRBJ2-7	.	TGTGCCAGCAGCTTACAGGGACAGGTGTCCCACGAGCAGTACTTC	CASSLQGQVSHEQYF
TRBD2	TRBV5-6	TRBJ2-7	.	TGTGCCAGCAGTTTACTAGCGGGGGGGAGCTCCTACGAGCAGTACTTC	CASSLLAGGSSYEQYF
.	TRBV20-1	TRBJ1-1	.	TGCGGACTGTACATGAACACTGAAGCTTTCTTT	CGLYMNTEAFF
TRBD1	TRBV5-4	TRBJ2-5	.	TGTGCCAGCAGCTTGGCCGGGACAGGGGGCCAAGAGACCCAGTACTTC	CASSLAGTGGQETQYF
.	TRBV11-2	TRBJ1-4	.	TGTGCCAGCAGCTTCACAGGGGAAAAACTGTTTTTT	CASSFTGEKLFF
.	TRBV4-2	TRBJ1-6	.	TGTGCCAGCAGCCAAGATCAAGGACGGCCTGTGTCACCCCTCCACTTT	CASSQDQGRPVSPLHF
.	TRBV28	TRBJ2-5	.	TGTGCCAGCAGTCCGGGGGGGACAGGGAGAGAGACCCAGTACTTC	CASSPGGTGRETQYF
.	TRBV6-5	TRBJ1-1	.	TGTGCCAGCAGTTACTGGGGGGCCGGCACTGAAGCTTTCTTT	CASSYWGAGTEAFF
.	TRBV7-3	TRBJ1-3	once	TGTGCCAGCAGCCAAAACACAGGGTCTGGAAACACCATATATTTT	CASSQNTGSGNTIYF
.	TRBV11-2	TRBJ2-5	.	TGTGCCAGCAGCTTAGCTAGGGGTGGGGGGACCCAGTACTTC	CASSLARGGGTQYF
.	TRBV7-6	TRBJ1-2	.	TGTGCCAGCAGCTACGCAGGAGGCGGCTACACCTTC	CASSYAGGGYTF
.	TRBV7-3	TRBJ1-2	.	TGTGCCAGCAGCTTAGGCCCAGAGAACTATGGCTACACCTTC	CASSLGPENYGYTF
TRBD1	TRBV3-1/TRBV3-2	TRBJ1-3	.	TGTGCCAGCAGCCTTTCGACAGGGTCAGGAAACACCATATATTTT	CASSLSTGSGNTIYF
TRBD1	TRBV4-1	TRBJ1-1	.	TGCGCCAGCAGCCACTCCGGGACAGACAACACTGAAGCTTTCTTT	CASSHSGTDNTEAFF
TRBD2	TRBV6-5	TRBJ2-7	few	TGTGCCAGCAGTTATGGCGGGAGTCAGTACTTC	CASSYGGSQYF
.	TRBV19	TRBJ1-4	.	TGTGCCAGTAGTATGGGAGGGGCAGGGAATGAAAAGCTGTTTTTT	CASSMGGAGNEKLFF
.	TRBV12-3/TRBV12-4	TRBJ1-3	.	TGTGCCAGCAGCCCCCCAGGAAACACCATATATTTT	CASSPPGNTIYF
.	TRBV7-3	TRBJ2-6	.	TGTGCCAGCAGTAACGTCGGGAGCTCTGGGGCCAACGTCCTGACTTTC	CASSNVGSSGANVLTF
TRBD1	TRBV5-1	TRBJ1-6	.	TGCGCCAGCAGCATAGAGACAGGGTCGGCGTCACCCCTCCACTTT	CASSIETGSASPLHF
.	TRBV11-1	TRBJ2-2	.	TGTGCCAGCAGCGCTTTGAGGGGATCGAACACCGGGGAGCTGTTTTTT	CASSALRGSNTGELFF
TRBD1	TRBV5-6	TRBJ1-3	.	TGTGCCAGCAGTTACCTACAGGGGGGAAACACCATATATTTT	CASSYLQGGNTIYF
.	TRBV6-5	TRBJ2-5	.	TGTGCCAGCAGTCCCTATGGAAATCAAGAGACCCAGTACTTC	CASSPYGNQETQYF
.	TRBV10-1	TRBJ2-3	once	TGCGCCAGCAGTCGAGATTCAGGCACAGATACGCAGTATTTT	CASSRDSGTDTQYF
TRBD2	TRBV30	TRBJ2-2	few	TGTGCCTGGAGTGTACCCCGGACTAGCGGGAGGCCCGGGGAGCTGTTTTTT	CAWSVPRTSGRPGELFF